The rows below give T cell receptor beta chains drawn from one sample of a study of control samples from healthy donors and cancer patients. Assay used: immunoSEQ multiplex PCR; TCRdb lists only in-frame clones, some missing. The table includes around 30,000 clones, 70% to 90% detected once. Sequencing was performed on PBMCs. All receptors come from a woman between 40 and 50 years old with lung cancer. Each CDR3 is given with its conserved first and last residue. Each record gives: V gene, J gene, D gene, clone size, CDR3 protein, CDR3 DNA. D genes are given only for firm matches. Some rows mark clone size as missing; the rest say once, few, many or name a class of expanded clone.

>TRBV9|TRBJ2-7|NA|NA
CASSPRGDISYEQYF
TGTGCCAGCAGCCCCCGCGGGGACATCTCCTACGAGCAGTACTTC
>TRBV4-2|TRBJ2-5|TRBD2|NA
CASSQDSGGGLQETQYF
TGTGCCAGCAGCCAAGATAGTGGCGGGGGGCTCCAAGAGACCCAGTACTTC
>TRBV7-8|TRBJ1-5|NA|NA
CASSLGLKYSNQPQHF
TGTGCCAGCAGCTTAGGACTGAAATATAGCAATCAGCCCCAGCATTTT
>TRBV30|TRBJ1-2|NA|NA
CAWRDRGGNYGYTF
TGTGCCTGGAGAGATAGGGGGGGGAACTATGGCTACACCTTC
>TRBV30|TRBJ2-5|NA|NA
CAWSLGGGRETQYF
TGTGCCTGGTCTCTAGGGGGGGGCCGGGAGACCCAGTACTTC
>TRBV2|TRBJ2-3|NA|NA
CASSWGTDTQYF
TGTGCCAGCAGTTGGGGCACAGATACGCAGTATTTT
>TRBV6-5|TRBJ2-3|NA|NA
CASSPVEAATDTQYF
TGTGCCAGCAGCCCCGTCGAGGCAGCCACAGATACGCAGTATTTT
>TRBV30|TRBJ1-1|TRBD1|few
CAWSTTGGPSAEAFF
TGTGCCTGGAGTACCACAGGGGGCCCAAGTGCTGAAGCTTTCTTT
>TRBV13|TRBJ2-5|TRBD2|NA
CASAGGPIQETQYF
TGTGCCAGCGCGGGGGGCCCTATCCAAGAGACCCAGTACTTC
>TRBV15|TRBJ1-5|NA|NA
CATSRGLGGSNQPQHF
TGTGCCACCAGCAGAGGTTTAGGGGGGAGCAATCAGCCCCAGCATTTT
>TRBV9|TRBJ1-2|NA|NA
CASSPTAIGYGYTF
TGTGCCAGCAGTCCCACCGCGATCGGCTATGGCTACACCTTC
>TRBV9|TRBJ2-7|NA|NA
CASSPGSGGYEQYF
TGTGCCAGCAGCCCGGGTAGCGGAGGGTACGAGCAGTACTTC
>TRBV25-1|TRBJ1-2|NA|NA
CASSTRGGAGDYGYTF
TGTGCCAGCAGTACCCGAGGAGGAGCCGGGGACTATGGCTACACCTTC
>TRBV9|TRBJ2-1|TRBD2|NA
CASSVGGSGGINEQFF
TGTGCCAGCAGCGTAGGAGGTAGCGGGGGGATCAATGAGCAGTTCTTC
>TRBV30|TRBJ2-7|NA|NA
CAWKKDQGKQYF
TGTGCCTGGAAAAAGGACCAGGGGAAGCAGTACTTC
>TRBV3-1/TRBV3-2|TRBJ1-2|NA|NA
CASSPGLDIAGTF
TGTGCCAGCAGCCCGGGGCTCGACATAGCAGGGACCTTC
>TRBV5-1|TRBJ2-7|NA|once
CASSLDGYEQYF
TGCGCCAGCAGCTTAGACGGGTACGAGCAGTACTTC
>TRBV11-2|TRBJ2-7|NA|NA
CASSLDLGASYEQYF
TGTGCCAGCAGCTTAGATTTGGGGGCATCTTACGAGCAGTACTTC
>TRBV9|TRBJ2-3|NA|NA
CATAEGEGDTQYF
TGTGCCACTGCTGAGGGGGAAGGAGATACGCAGTATTTT
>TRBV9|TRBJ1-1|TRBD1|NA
CASSVSGGEAFF
TGTGCCAGCAGCGTATCAGGGGGGGAAGCTTTCTTT
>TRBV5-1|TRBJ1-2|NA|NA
CASREGPTNYGYTF
TGCGCCAGCAGGGAAGGGCCGACTAACTATGGCTACACCTTC
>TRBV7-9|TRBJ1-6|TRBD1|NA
CASSSGQDNSPLHF
TGTGCCAGCAGCTCAGGACAGGATAATTCACCCCTCCACTTT
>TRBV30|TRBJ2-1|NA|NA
CAWSERNEQFF
TGTGCCTGGAGTGAAAGGAATGAGCAGTTCTTC
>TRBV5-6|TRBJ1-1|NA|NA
CASSLLGTRNTEAFF
TGTGCCAGCAGCTTGTTGGGGACTCGAAACACTGAAGCTTTCTTT
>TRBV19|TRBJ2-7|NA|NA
CASSMSREPYEQYF
TGTGCCAGTAGTATGAGCAGAGAACCATACGAGCAGTACTTC
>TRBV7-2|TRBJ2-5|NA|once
CASSSLGGTEDETQYF
TGTGCCAGCAGCTCCTTAGGAGGGACCGAAGACGAGACCCAGTACTTC
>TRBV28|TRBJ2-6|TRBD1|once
CASSSGQGDGANVLTF
TGTGCCAGCAGTTCCGGACAGGGAGACGGGGCCAACGTCCTGACTTTC
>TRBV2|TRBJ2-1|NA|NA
CASSDLVVGNEQFF
TGTGCCAGCAGTGATCTGGTAGTAGGCAATGAGCAGTTCTTC
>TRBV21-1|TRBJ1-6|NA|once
CASSQVDSPLHF
TGTGCCAGCAGTCAAGTGGATTCACCCCTCCACTTT
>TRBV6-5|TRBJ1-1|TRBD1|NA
CASRFDRETEAFF
TGTGCCAGCAGGTTCGACAGGGAAACTGAAGCTTTCTTT
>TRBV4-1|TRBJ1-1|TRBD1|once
CASSQDGTGEAGRTEAFF
TGCGCCAGCAGCCAAGATGGGACAGGGGAAGCCGGGAGGACTGAAGCTTTCTTT
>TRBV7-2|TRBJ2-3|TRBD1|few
CASSAGGPARSDTQYF
TGTGCCAGCAGCGCAGGGGGCCCAGCCAGATCAGATACGCAGTATTTT
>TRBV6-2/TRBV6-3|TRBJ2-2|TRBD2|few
CASSYSSSGGAWTGELFF
TGTGCCAGCAGTTATAGTTCTAGCGGGGGGGCCTGGACCGGGGAGCTGTTTTTT
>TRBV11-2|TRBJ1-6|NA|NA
CASSLEGWDNSPLHF
TGTGCCAGCAGCTTAGAGGGGTGGGATAATTCACCCCTCCACTTT
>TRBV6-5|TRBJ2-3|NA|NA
CASSSGRQDTQYF
TGTGCCAGCAGTTCGGGACGCCAGGATACGCAGTATTTT
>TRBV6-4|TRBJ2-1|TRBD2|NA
CASSDGGAYNEQFF
TGTGCCAGCAGTGACGGGGGGGCCTACAATGAGCAGTTCTTC
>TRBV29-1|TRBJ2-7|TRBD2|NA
CSVEGTSGGPYEQYF
TGCAGCGTTGAAGGGACTAGCGGGGGCCCCTACGAGCAGTACTTC
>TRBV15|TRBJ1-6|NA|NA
CATSRVGSSYNSPLHF
TGTGCCACCAGCAGAGTTGGGAGCTCCTATAATTCACCCCTCCACTTT
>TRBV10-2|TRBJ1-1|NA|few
CASSEGSGTEAFF
TGCGCCAGCAGTGAAGGGTCGGGAACTGAAGCTTTCTTT